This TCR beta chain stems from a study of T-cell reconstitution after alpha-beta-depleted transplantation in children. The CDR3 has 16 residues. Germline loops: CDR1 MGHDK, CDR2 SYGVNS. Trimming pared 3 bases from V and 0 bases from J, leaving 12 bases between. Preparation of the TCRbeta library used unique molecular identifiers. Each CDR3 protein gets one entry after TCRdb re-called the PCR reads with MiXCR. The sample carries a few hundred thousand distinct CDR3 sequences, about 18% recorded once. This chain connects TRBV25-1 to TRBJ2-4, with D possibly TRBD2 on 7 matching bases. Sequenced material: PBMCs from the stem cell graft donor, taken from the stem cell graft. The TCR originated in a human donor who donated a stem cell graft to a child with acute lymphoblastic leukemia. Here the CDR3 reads CASSDGGGQAKNIQYF. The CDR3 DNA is TGTGCCAGCAGTGACGGCGGGGGACAAGCCAAAAACATTCAGTACTTC. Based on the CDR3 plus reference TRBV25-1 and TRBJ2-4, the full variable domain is EADIYQTPRYLVIGTGKKITLECSQTMGHDKMYWYQQDPGMELHLIHYSYGVNSTEKGDLSSESTVSRIRTEHFPLTLESARPSHTSQYLCASSDGGGQAKNIQYFGAGTRLSVL.